This T cell receptor beta chain was identified in a study of siplizumab effects on memory and regulatory T cells. Overall study results and limits: It was not possible to assign a naive or memory phenotype to roughly 75-95% of proliferating CD4+ or CD8+ clones.

The trim removed 5 bases at V and 7 bases at J, leaving 13 bases unmatched. Germline V gene data show CDR1 as SEHNR and CDR2 as FQNEAQ (reference sequence). This CDR3 is 16 amino acids long. Per individual sample, 80,000 to 100,000 TCR templates were assayed. Assay used: immunoSEQ multiplex PCR; TCRdb lists only in-frame clones, some missing. The sample holds around 100,000 clones; 94% are singletons and the top ten take 0.3%. As to this clone: Its antigen is as yet unknown.

The receptor was derived from a human donor in good health. What was sequenced was non-Treg CD4+ T cells sorted from blood. The V gene is TRBV7-9, the J gene TRBJ2-5; 10 positions match TRBD1. The CDR3 bases are TGTGCCAGCAGCCGACCCATCCGGGACAGGGGTGGGACCCAGTACTTC. Residues: CASSRPIRDRGGTQYF.